A single sample is the source of the 21 T cell receptor beta chains below, sequenced in a study of response to subunit inactivated influenza vaccine. TCRdb ran MiXCR on the RT-PCR reads and lists one entry per CDR3 protein. The sample lists around 480,000 distinct CDR3 sequences, more than 15% occurring once. The specimen was CD4+ T cells sorted from PBMCs, collected about 24 months after vaccination. All receptors come from a man aged 50 to 69 who received an inactivated influenza vaccine.

This clonotype was found a few times. CDR3 loop: CASSPGLGSYEQYF. The CDR3 DNA reads TGTGCCAGCAGCCCTGGACTGGGTTCCTACGAGCAGTACTTC. This chain uses TRBV7-2 with TRBJ2-7, with TRBD2 as a possible D gene (5 bases). Germline V gene lookup returns CDR1 SGHTA and CDR2 FQGNSA. The CDR3 contains 14 residues. Trimming pared 5 bases from V and 1 base from J, leaving 12 bases between.

J is TRBJ2-3 and V is TRBV20-1, with TRBD1 matching over 10 bases. Germline assignment: CDR1 DFQATT and CDR2 SNEGSKA (reference sequence). V trimming: 6 bases; J trimming: 5 bases; junction bases outside the gene matches: 8. The CDR3 loop spans 14 amino acids. CDR3 sequence (DNA): TGCAGTGCACACGACAGGGGGCGAGAAGATACGCAGTATTTT. Its translation: CSAHDRGREDTQYF.

J is TRBJ2-1 and V is TRBV4-3, with 9 positions matching TRBD2. V lost 4 bases to trimming and J lost 3 bases; unmatched junction nucleotides: 7. Germline values: CDR1 LGHNA, CDR2 YSLEER. CDR3 length: 16 amino acids. CDR3 nucleotide sequence: TGCGCCAGCAGCCCACAAACTAGCGGGTACTACAATGAGCAGTTCTTC. Residues: CASSPQTSGYYNEQFF.

This clonotype turned up a few times. The V gene is TRBV7-2, the J gene TRBJ1-5; possible D gene TRBD1, 6 bases. Trimming shortened V by 5 bases and J by 3 bases, and 11 bases separated the two germline ends. Per germline, CDR1 SGHTA and CDR2 FQGNSA. This CDR3 spans 14 amino acids. CDR3 in DNA: TGTGCCAGCAGCCCTGGACAGACCAATCAGCCCCAGCATTTT. Translated: CASSPGQTNQPQHF.

The chain couples TRBV5-1 to TRBJ2-7; 7 bases map to TRBD1. Germline loops: CDR1 SGHRS, CDR2 YFSETQ. The CDR3 runs 14 residues. The junction had 5 bases not matched to a gene; V was cut back by 3 bases and J by 2 bases. The CDR3 DNA sequence: TGCGCCAGCAGCTCCCGGACAGGCCCCTACGAGCAGTACTTC. Translated, it gives CASSSRTGPYEQYF. Combining the CDR3 with reference TRBV5-1 and TRBJ2-7 gives the whole variable domain KAGVTQTPRYLIKTRGQQVTLSCSPISGHRSVSWYQQTPGQGLQFLFEYFSETQRNKGNFPGRFSGRQFSNSRSEMNVSTLELGDSALYLCASSSRTGPYEQYFGPGTRLTVT.

The sample holds a few counts of this clonotype. The chain recombines TRBV5-1 with TRBJ1-5; D not resolved. V shed 3 bases and J shed 5 bases, with 9 bases lying between them. CDR1 is SGHRS and CDR2 is YFSETQ in the germline V gene. The CDR3 has 13 amino acids. The CDR3 loop is CASSSNLDQPQHF. For the CDR3, the DNA is TGCGCCAGCAGCTCCAACTTAGATCAGCCCCAGCATTTT. The variable domain in full, completed from reference TRBV5-1 and TRBJ1-5, reads KAGVTQTPRYLIKTRGQQVTLSCSPISGHRSVSWYQQTPGQGLQFLFEYFSETQRNKGNFPGRFSGRQFSNSRSEMNVSTLELGDSALYLCASSSNLDQPQHFGDGTRLSIL.

The chain combines TRBV19 with TRBJ2-4; 8 bases map to TRBD1. The V gene end was trimmed by 4 bases and the J gene end by 8 bases; junction bases not matched to a gene: 7. CDR1 is LNHDA, CDR2 SQIVND, per germline (reference sequence). This CDR3 is 14 amino acids long. CDR3 DNA sequence: TGTGCCAGTAGTACCAGAAACAGGGGGGACATTCAGTACTTC. Amino acid sequence: CASSTRNRGDIQYF.

This clonotype was seen more than once but under ten times. This rearrangement joins TRBV7-9 to TRBJ2-3; D might be TRBD1 (6 bases). The CDR3 sequence is 16 residues long. Germline V gene sequence: CDR1 SEHNR, CDR2 FQNEAQ (reference sequence). Trimming shortened V by 3 bases and J by 0 bases, and 13 bases separated the two germline ends. CDR3 loop: CASSFLGAASTDTQYF. The CDR3 coding sequence is TGTGCCAGCAGCTTTTTGGGGGCGGCTAGCACAGATACGCAGTATTTT.

This clonotype has only a few counts. V is TRBV18 and J is TRBJ2-5, with TRBD1 identical over 10 bases. CDR3 length equals 18 residues. Germline V gene data show CDR1 as KGHSH and CDR2 as LQKENI. V lost 4 bases and J lost 0; bases outside the gene matches: 11. The CDR3 nucleotides are TGTGCCAGCTCACGCACCGCGGGACAGGGGAGGTACCAAGAGACCCAGTACTTC. This encodes CASSRTAGQGRYQETQYF.

The V and J genes are TRBV25-1 and TRBJ1-2; D perhaps matches TRBD1 (6 bases). The CDR3 spans 13 residues. Trimming shortened V by 9 bases and J by 7 bases, and 18 bases separated the two germline ends. CDR1 MGHDK and CDR2 SYGVNS come from the germline V gene. CDR3 sequence (DNA): TGTGCCAGTGGACGCAGGGGCGCGAGTGGCTACACCTTC. The encoded protein is CASGRRGASGYTF.

The rearrangement joins TRBV2 to TRBJ2-5; the D call may be TRBD1 or TRBD2 (6 bases each). The CDR3 loop spans 14 amino acids. The V gene lost 2 bases and the J gene lost 5 bases, with 12 bases spanning the gap. Looked up from germline, CDR1 is SNHLY and CDR2 is FYNNEI. CDR3 sequence reads: CASSEIRGGETQYF. As DNA, the CDR3 is TGTGCCAGCAGTGAAATCAGGGGAGGTGAGACCCAGTACTTC.

This clonotype was observed a handful of times. This rearrangement joins TRBV7-2 to TRBJ2-7; the match to TRBD1 covers 9 bases. Germline values: CDR1 SGHTA, CDR2 FQGNSA. The J segment lost 6 bases and the V segment lost 5 bases, leaving 17 bases of the junction unmatched. This CDR3 is 17 amino acids long. The CDR3, as DNA: TGTGCCAGCAGCCACAACCCTCCGGGACAGGGTGCGTCCGAGCAGTACTTC. Its translation is CASSHNPPGQGASEQYF. Full variable domain (outside the CDR3, taken from reference TRBV7-2 and TRBJ2-7): GAGVSQSPSNKVTEKGKDVELRCDPISGHTALYWYRQSLGQGLEFLIYFQGNSAPDKSGLPSDRFSAERTGGSVSTLTIQRTQQEDSAVYLCASSHNPPGQGASEQYFGPGTRLTVT.

This clonotype has only a few counts. This chain links TRBV10-3 with TRBJ1-6; 7 positions agree with TRBD1. V was clipped by 6 bases and J by 8 bases; unmatched bases: 10. Looked up from germline, CDR1 is ENHRY and CDR2 is SYGVKD. This CDR3 is 15 amino acids long. The CDR3, as DNA: TGTGCCATCAGCCCCGACAGGGTATTTGATTCACCCCTCCACTTT. Its translation is CAISPDRVFDSPLHF.

This clonotype was seen a handful of times. This chain connects TRBV2 to TRBJ2-1; 10 bases fit TRBD2. This CDR3 is 15 amino acids long. Trimming at V came to 3 bases and at J to 9 bases, leaving 8 bases not matched to a gene. The germline gives CDR1 SNHLY, CDR2 FYNNEI. The CDR3 bases are TGTGCCAGCAGTGATCTCCTAGCGGGAGTTGGTGAGCAGTTCTTC. Residues: CASSDLLAGVGEQFF. The whole variable domain, remainder taken from reference TRBV2 and TRBJ2-1, is EPEVTQTPSHQVTQMGQEVILRCVPISNHLYFYWYRQILGQKVEFLVSFYNNEISEKSEIFDDQFSVERPDGSNFTLKIRSTKLEDSAMYFCASSDLLAGVGEQFFGPGTRLTVL.

This clonotype was detected only a few times. V usage is TRBV10-3 and J usage is TRBJ1-1; 8 bases agree with TRBD1. Losses at the gene ends were 8 bases for V and 0 bases for J; bases not matched to a gene: 8. CDR1 and CDR2 (germline): ENHRY, SYGVKD. This CDR3 is 15 amino acids long. The CDR3 nucleotides are TGTGCCATCGCCGGACAGGGAGGTATGAACACTGAAGCTTTCTTT. Translating gives CAIAGQGGMNTEAFF.

V is TRBV10-3 and J is TRBJ2-7, with 8 bases aligning to TRBD1. The V gene's germline CDR1 is ENHRY and CDR2 SYGVKD. After removal of 3 bases from V and 6 bases from J, the junction contained 7 bases not matched to a gene. The CDR3 is made up of 14 amino acids. The CDR3: CAISDGQGVFEQYF. The CDR3 region has the DNA TGTGCCATCAGTGATGGACAGGGAGTTTTCGAGCAGTACTTC.

This clonotype was seen a handful of times. The gene calls are TRBV7-2 and TRBJ2-2; D not certain. The germline V gene encodes CDR1 SGHTA and CDR2 FQGNSA. V dropped 4 bases and J dropped 7 bases, with 16 bases sitting between them. There are 15 residues in the CDR3. CDR3 loop: CASSSLGAVGGELFF. DNA of the CDR3: TGTGCCAGCAGCTCGCTCGGAGCCGTAGGCGGGGAGCTGTTTTTT. The whole variable domain, filled in from reference TRBV7-2 and TRBJ2-2, reads GAGVSQSPSNKVTEKGKDVELRCDPISGHTALYWYRQSLGQGLEFLIYFQGNSAPDKSGLPSDRFSAERTGGSVSTLTIQRTQQEDSAVYLCASSSLGAVGGELFFGEGSRLTVL.

This clonotype was detected only a few times. Mismatch with germline at one junction end may stem from a read error. The gene calls are TRBV4-1 and TRBJ2-7; TRBD2 might be the D (6 bases). Germline CDR1 is MGHRA and CDR2 is YSYEKL. The CDR3 sequence is 16 residues long. CDR3 residues: CASGQEEGALLREQYF. The CDR3 DNA sequence: TGCGCCAGCGGCCAAGAGGAGGGAGCTCTACTACGAGAGCAGTACTTC.

This chain joins TRBV5-5 and TRBJ2-7; 7 bases line up with TRBD1. The germline V gene encodes CDR1 SGHKS and CDR2 YYEKEE (reference sequence). CDR3 size: 13 residues. J was trimmed by 6 bases and V by 4 bases; bases with no gene match: 7. In nucleotides, the CDR3 is TGTGCCAGCAGCCTATTAGACAGGGCCGAGCAGTACTTC. Protein product: CASSLLDRAEQYF.

Only a few counts were recorded for this clonotype. The V and J genes are TRBV6-4 and TRBJ2-1; 12 bases align to TRBD2. The J segment lost 4 bases and the V segment lost 4 bases, leaving 2 bases of the junction unmatched. The CDR3 loop spans 15 amino acids. The germline CDR1 and CDR2 sequences are MRHNA and SNTAGT. The CDR3 spells CASSASGGGYNEQFF. Written as DNA, the CDR3 is TGTGCCAGCAGTGCTAGCGGGGGGGGATACAATGAGCAGTTCTTC.

V is TRBV6-1 and J is TRBJ2-7, with D possibly being TRBD1 or TRBD2 (5 bases each). The germline V gene encodes CDR1 MNHNS and CDR2 SASEGT. The CDR3 is 15 residues long. The ends were cut back, 4 bases at V and 5 bases at J, with 18 bases in the middle. CDR3 protein: CASSGGPPLPHEQYF. The CDR3 DNA follows: TGTGCCAGCAGTGGGGGACCTCCTTTACCCCACGAGCAGTACTTC.